One T cell receptor beta chain is described in this entry. The donors were healthy bone marrow donors. The data belong to a study of cytomegalovirus exposure and HLA in healthy donors. The CDR3 is made up of 15 amino acids. The V gene end was trimmed by 4 bases and the J gene end by 2 bases; junction bases not matched to a gene: 6. Per the germline V gene, CDR1 is MGHRA and CDR2 is YSYEKL. Both 60 Vbeta primers and 13 Jbeta primers went into the PCR. This table comes from immunoSEQ multiplex PCR, and its TCRdb copy is limited to in-frame clones, with some not included. The repertoire holds 150,000 to 200,000 clones, with 75% as singletons.

The sequence was obtained from a male donor in good health and CMV-seronegative. The chain is built from TRBV4-1 and TRBJ1-1, with TRBD1 matching 8 bases. Sequencing was carried out using PBMCs. The CDR3 here is CASSPKDRANTEAFF. As DNA, the CDR3 is TGCGCCAGCAGCCCGAAGGACAGGGCCAACACTGAAGCTTTCTTT.